The 25 T cell receptor beta chains below come from one sample, sequenced in a study of blood T cell repertoires in COVID-19. The table came from immunoSEQ multiplex PCR; TCRdb's copy has only in-frame clones and leaves some out. The data contain about 180,000 clones, over 75% of them singletons. The sequencing input was peripheral blood. The receptors derive from a human donor with active or convalescent COVID-19. The donor label of this sample is uncertain.

The chain recombines TRBV7-9 with TRBJ2-2; 7 nucleotides match TRBD1. CDR3 length: 16 amino acids. Germline CDR1 is SEHNR and CDR2 is FQNEAQ (reference sequence). V trimming: 5 bases; J trimming: 7 bases; junction bases outside the gene matches: 13. The CDR3 region has the DNA TGTGCCAGCAGCACACCGGGACAGCGAACGGTCGGGGAGCTGTTTTTT. Its translation is CASSTPGQRTVGELFF.

This clone was observed once. J is TRBJ1-2 and V is TRBV28; D may be TRBD1 (6 bases). Trimming shortened V by 7 bases and J by 4 bases, and 19 bases separated the two germline ends. There are 15 residues in the CDR3. Germline loops: CDR1 MDHEN, CDR2 SYDVKM. This chain's CDR3 is CASTPGRTASYGYTF. In DNA, the CDR3 is TGTGCCAGCACCCCCGGGCGGACAGCTTCCTATGGCTACACCTTC.

The genes are TRBV2 and TRBJ2-7, with 7 bases fitting TRBD2. This CDR3 is built from 12 residues. Trimming at V came to 11 bases and at J to 3 bases, leaving 7 bases not matched to a gene. The V gene's germline CDR1 is SNHLY and CDR2 FYNNEI. For the CDR3, the DNA is TGTGCCGGGAGGGGAGGCGGCTACGAGCAGTACTTC. It yields the protein CAGRGGGYEQYF.

V usage is TRBV5-4 and J usage is TRBJ2-7; 10 nucleotides align to TRBD2. V lost 0 bases and J lost 0; bases outside the gene matches: 3. This CDR3 comprises 16 residues. Germline CDR1 is SGHNT and CDR2 is YYREEE (reference sequence). CDR3 sequence (DNA): TGTGCCAGCAGCTTGGTCCTAGCGGGGGCCTCCTACGAGCAGTACTTC. Translating it yields CASSLVLAGASYEQYF.

The V and J genes are TRBV6-6 and TRBJ2-7; 9 nucleotides line up with TRBD1. The trim removed 0 bases at V and 5 bases at J, leaving 5 bases unmatched. Germline CDR1 is MNHNY and CDR2 is SVGAGI (reference sequence). The CDR3 is made up of 15 amino acids. In nucleotides, the CDR3 is TGTGCCAGCAGTTACTCAGGGACAGGGATCAACGAGCAGTACTTC. Translated, it gives CASSYSGTGINEQYF.

This clone has more than one count but fewer than ten. The chain carries TRBV11-2 and TRBJ1-1; D is undetermined. V shed 1 base and J shed 0 bases, with 6 bases lying between them. Per germline, CDR1 SGHAT and CDR2 FQNNGV. This CDR3 contains 14 residues. The CDR3 DNA reads as TGTGCCAGCAGCTTAGGAGGGATGAACACTGAAGCTTTCTTT. This gives the protein CASSLGGMNTEAFF.

The chain uses TRBV24-1 and TRBJ2-2; 7 bases fit TRBD1. This CDR3 has 17 residues. V lost 1 base to trimming and J lost 5 bases; unmatched junction nucleotides: 9. CDR1 and CDR2 from the germline V gene are KGHDR and SFDVKD. Here the CDR3 DNA reads TGTGCCACCAGTGATTTTGGGCGACAGGGCGAGACCGGGGAGCTGTTTTTT. The encoded protein is CATSDFGRQGETGELFF.

The chain joins TRBV7-2 to TRBJ1-2; TRBD1 agrees at 8 bases. The CDR3 totals 13 residues. Germline-derived CDR1 and CDR2 are SGHTA and FQGNSA. After removal of 3 bases from V and 8 bases from J, the junction contained 5 bases not matched to a gene. The CDR3 DNA sequence: TGTGCCAGCAGCTTCCAGGGGGCGCGAGGCTACACCTTC. It is translated as CASSFQGARGYTF.

This chain links TRBV9 with TRBJ2-3; D gene uncertain. The germline gives CDR1 SGDLS, CDR2 YYNGEE. V lost 4 bases and J lost 2, with 11 bases in between. CDR3 length: 14 residues. The CDR3: CASSPTTYTDTQYF. CDR3 nucleotide sequence: TGTGCCAGCAGCCCGACGACTTACACAGATACGCAGTATTTT.

The chain employs TRBV5-6 and TRBJ2-3; TRBD2 is a possible D gene (6 bases). The ends were cut back, 3 bases at V and 15 bases at J, with 20 bases in the middle. The CDR3 spans 13 residues. The germline gives CDR1 SGHDT, CDR2 YYEEEE. The CDR3 spells CASSSTGDSGRYF. The CDR3 DNA is TGTGCCAGCAGCTCGACCGGGGACTCCGGTCGCTATTTT.

This clone came up once. J is TRBJ2-1 and V is TRBV28; 7 bases agree with TRBD2. This CDR3 has 16 residues. The J segment lost 0 bases and the V segment lost 3 bases, leaving 5 bases of the junction unmatched. Germline CDR1 reads MDHEN; CDR2 reads SYDVKM. The CDR3 nucleotides read TGTGCCAGCAGTTTGGCCGGGAGGAGCTCCTACAATGAGCAGTTCTTC. It encodes CASSLAGRSSYNEQFF.

The chain carries TRBV18 and TRBJ2-7, with 7 bases matching TRBD1. The CDR3 is 16 amino acids. Germline V gives CDR1 KGHSH, CDR2 LQKENI. The junction had 13 bases not matched to a gene; V was cut back by 5 bases and J by 3 bases. CDR3 sequence (DNA): TGTGCCAGCTCATTGGGTTGGGGACAGCGCAACTACGAGCAGTACTTC. It specifies CASSLGWGQRNYEQYF.

The chain has TRBV12-5 and TRBJ1-2; possibly TRBD1 for D (6 bases). Germline V CDR1 and CDR2: LGHNT, FRNRAP. Trimming shortened V by 6 bases and J by 3 bases, and 11 bases separated the two germline ends. The CDR3 runs to 13 residues. For the CDR3, the DNA is TGTGCTAGTGGCGTTACAGGGTACTATGGCTACACCTTC. This codes for CASGVTGYYGYTF.

The gene calls are TRBV12-3 or TRBV12-4 and TRBJ1-2, with a weak D call TRBD1 (6 bases). There are 13 residues in the CDR3. The V end was cut by 6 bases, the J end by 7 bases, with 15 bases between. CDR3 region: CASSPSGVSGYTF. Here the CDR3 DNA reads TGTGCCAGCAGCCCGTCAGGGGTATCTGGCTACACCTTC.

The J gene is TRBJ2-3, the V gene TRBV9; the D gene is possibly TRBD2 (6 bases). This CDR3 region has 15 residues. Trimming shortened V by 0 bases and J by 0 bases, and 8 bases separated the two germline ends. Germline CDR1 SGDLS, CDR2 YYNGEE. CDR3 nucleotide sequence: TGTGCCAGCAGCGTAGTGGGACTTAGCACAGATACGCAGTATTTT. Translated, it gives CASSVVGLSTDTQYF. Full variable domain (rest looked up from reference TRBV9 and TRBJ2-3): DSGVTQTPKHLITATGQRVTLRCSPRSGDLSVYWYQQSLDQGLQFLIQYYNGEERAKGNILERFSAQQFPDLHSELNLSSLELGDSALYFCASSVVGLSTDTQYFGPGTRLTVL.

The chain joins TRBV6-2 or TRBV6-3 to TRBJ1-5; 8 bases align to TRBD1. CDR1 and CDR2 from the germline V gene are MNHEY and SVGEGT. The CDR3 totals 16 residues. The V segment lost 2 bases and the J segment 2 bases; nucleotides outside the gene matches: 5. Here the CDR3 DNA reads TGTGCCAGCAGTTACGGACAGGGCCTAGGCAATCAGCCCCAGCATTTT. Translation gives CASSYGQGLGNQPQHF.

The chain joins TRBV4-1 to TRBJ2-7; D is unresolved. The ends were cut back, 3 bases at V and 0 bases at J, with 15 bases in the middle. The CDR3 runs 16 residues. The germline V gene encodes CDR1 MGHRA and CDR2 YSYEKL. CDR3 coding DNA: TGCGCCAGCAGCCACCCCGAAGGTGGCGGCTCCTACGAGCAGTACTTC. Translating it yields CASSHPEGGGSYEQYF.

This clone was recorded only once. The V gene is TRBV28, the J gene TRBJ2-7; D gene unclear. This CDR3 has 14 amino acids. V was cut by 6 bases and J by 5 bases, with 17 bases left in between. Germline V gives CDR1 MDHEN, CDR2 SYDVKM. CDR3 protein: CASSLHSSGDEQYF. The CDR3 DNA reads TGTGCCAGCAGCCTCCACAGTTCCGGTGACGAGCAGTACTTC.

As regards this clone: At the DNA level, this CDR3 is encoded by other sequences in the same sample as well. The chain joins TRBV11-2 to TRBJ2-3; D is uncertain. Germline V gene data show CDR1 as SGHAT and CDR2 as FQNNGV. Trimming cost V 5 bases and J 2 bases, with 5 bases left between them. This CDR3 contains 12 residues. CDR3 in amino acids: CASSPTTDTQYF. The CDR3 DNA is TGTGCCAGCAGCCCTACCACAGATACGCAGTATTTT.

This clone was counted once. The J gene is TRBJ2-2, the V gene TRBV3-1 (or the pseudogene TRBV3-2); TRBD2 might be the D (5 bases). V was pared by 1 base and J by 0 bases, with 15 bases between. This CDR3 comprises 18 residues. From germline, CDR1 is LGHDT and CDR2 YNNKEL (reference sequence). The CDR3 region has the DNA TGTGCCAGCAGCCAAGGCTCCGGGGAACTCGCGAACACCGGGGAGCTGTTTTTT. It codes for CASSQGSGELANTGELFF.

The chain is built from TRBV6-1 and TRBJ2-7; TRBD1 matches 7 bases. The junction had 6 bases not matched to a gene; V was cut back by 3 bases and J by 10 bases. The germline CDR1 and CDR2 sequences are MNHNS and SASEGT. The CDR3 extends over 12 amino acids. The CDR3 loop is CASSEGDRVQYF. CDR3 DNA sequence: TGTGCCAGCAGTGAGGGAGACAGGGTTCAGTACTTC.

This sequence joins TRBV12-5 and TRBJ1-1; D remains ambiguous. The CDR3 extends over 14 amino acids. The germline CDR1 and CDR2 sequences are LGHNT and FRNRAP. V was clipped by 2 bases and J by 3 bases, with 10 bases between them. CDR3 amino acids: CASGLRREDTEAFF. The CDR3 coding sequence is TGTGCTAGTGGTTTGCGAAGGGAGGACACTGAAGCTTTCTTT.

CDR3 DNA sequence: TGTGCCAGCTCCCAGAGGGACAGCCCAGATACGCAGTATTTT. Protein product: CASSQRDSPDTQYF. The chain recombines TRBV18 with TRBJ2-3; 7 positions match TRBD1. The CDR3 is made up of 14 amino acids. Germline CDR1 reads KGHSH; CDR2 reads LQKENI. J lost 4 bases, V lost 6 bases, and 7 bases had no gene match.

The CDR3, as DNA: TGTGCCAGCAGCAAATCCCATAGACTAGCAAAGAAGATCTACGAGCAGTACTTC. Translation gives CASSKSHRLAKKIYEQYF. The genes are TRBV21-1 and TRBJ2-7; TRBD2 was called by the table and not checked on the DNA. TRBV21-1 is termed a pseudogene. This CDR3 spans 18 amino acids.

The chain recombines TRBV6-5 with TRBJ1-4; no clear D gene. This CDR3 contains 13 residues. Germline V CDR1 and CDR2: MNHEY, SVGAGI. The V and J ends lost 8 bases and 5 bases respectively, with 12 bases between them. The CDR3 DNA follows: TGTGCCAGCTCTGGGAGCCTCAATGAAAAACTGTTTTTT. This translates into CASSGSLNEKLFF.